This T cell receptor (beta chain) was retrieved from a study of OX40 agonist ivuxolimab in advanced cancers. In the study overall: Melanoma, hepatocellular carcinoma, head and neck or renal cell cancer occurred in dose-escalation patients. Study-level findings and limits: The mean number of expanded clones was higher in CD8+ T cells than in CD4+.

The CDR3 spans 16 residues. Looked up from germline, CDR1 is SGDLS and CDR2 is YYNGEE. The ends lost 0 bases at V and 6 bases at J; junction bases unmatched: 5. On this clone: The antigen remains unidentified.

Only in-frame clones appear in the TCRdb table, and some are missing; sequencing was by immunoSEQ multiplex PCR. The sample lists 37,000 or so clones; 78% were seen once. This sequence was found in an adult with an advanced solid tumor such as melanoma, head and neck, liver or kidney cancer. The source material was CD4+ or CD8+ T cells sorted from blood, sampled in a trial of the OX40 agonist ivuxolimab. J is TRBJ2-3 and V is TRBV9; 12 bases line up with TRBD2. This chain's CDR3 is CASSVVAGLAGDTQYF. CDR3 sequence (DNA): TGTGCCAGCAGCGTAGTAGCGGGACTAGCGGGTGATACGCAGTATTTT.